This T cell receptor beta chain was found in a study of T-cell reconstitution after alpha-beta-depleted transplantation in children. This clonotype was seen only a few times. Researchers prepared the TCRbeta library using unique molecular identifiers, the study reports. TCRdb ran MiXCR on the PCR reads and lists one entry per CDR3 protein. This table has roughly 200,000 distinct CDR3 sequences, over 5.5% appearing once. The sequenced sample was PBMCs from the stem cell graft donor, obtained from the stem cell graft. The receptor's source is a human donor who donated a stem cell graft to a child with Wiskott-Aldrich syndrome.

The CDR3 protein is CASSIETGSLTGFKGTVNEQFF. CDR3 DNA sequence: TGTGCCAGTAGTATAGAGACTGGGAGTTTGACAGGATTTAAAGGAACTGTCAATGAGCAGTTCTTC. This chain joins TRBV19 and TRBJ2-1; tentative D call: TRBD1 (6 bases). This CDR3 region has 22 residues. The V end was cut by 0 bases, the J end by 6 bases, with 33 bases between. CDR1 is LNHDA, CDR2 SQIVND, per germline (reference sequence).